The clone carrying this T cell receptor (beta chain) was detected only a few times. The data derive from a study of regulatory T cells in long-lasting Graves disease. Regarding time point: newly diagnosed GD, antithyroid drugs for less than 3 months. PBMC RNA served as the TCR library source. The CDR3 is 17 amino acids. Germline lookup yields CDR1 MNHNS and CDR2 SASEGT. V was shortened by 0 bases and J by 0 bases, with 12 bases between the two germline ends. Relying on iRepertoire HTBI primers and Arm-PCR of CDR3 regions, the team built TCR beta libraries. TCRdb reprocessed the multiplex PCR reads with MiXCR, giving one entry per CDR3 protein. The table includes 580,000 or so distinct CDR3 sequences, roughly a sixth detected once. Another study also made use of these data, one on T cells in Graves' hyperthyroidism and ophthalmopathy. That work contributes: Carried out on the TCR CDR3, a first-round RT-PCR used the HTBI primer set.

The clonotype comes from a man younger than 35 with Graves disease. This sample comprised peripheral blood mononuclear cells (PBMCs), obtained at new diagnosis, from a patient treated with antithyroid drugs. V is TRBV6-1 and J is TRBJ1-5; D not certain. CDR3 nucleotides: TGTGCCAGCAGTGAAGCCCATGGCAGCACTAGCAATCAGCCCCAGCATTTT. This gives the protein CASSEAHGSTSNQPQHF.